This TCR beta chain was identified during a study of HIV-infected patients and healthy controls (dated by TCRdb to the mid-2010s). The library came from 5' RACE. Sequencing instrument: Illumina MiSeq. In-frame beta chains were kept once TCRdb had trimmed the public reads at Q25 with fastp and called clones with MiXCR. Merged by CDR3 protein, the rows form single entries marked with the most common genes and DNA. This sample is represented by over 55,000 distinct CDR3 sequences; about 16% of them were singletons. Under 6% of the sample lies in the top ten. Taken from cysteine to phenylalanine, the CDR3 has 13 residues. The CDR3 DNA has 39 bases and is translated from base 1. The CDR1 and CDR2 encoded by the germline V gene are ENHRY and SYGVKD. V is pared back by 10 bases and J by 10 bases, with 17 bases lying between the germline termini. This clonotype came up a few times. Its antigen remains undetermined. Per-base quality was not reported, and no clone a single base away is much larger than it.

The clonotype comes from a human donor in good health. The sequenced sample consisted of CD4+ T cells from blood. This chain joins TRBV10-3 to TRBJ1-6; TRBD1 is perhaps the D gene, given 5 matching bases. The DNA reads TGTGCCACTTCCCCCCCCGGGGGGTCACCCCTCCACTTT. Translated, this gives CATSPPGGSPLHF.